This T cell receptor beta chain was obtained from a study of shared clonotypes between healthy human individuals. CDR1 WNHNN and CDR2 SYGVQD come from the germline V gene (reference sequence). J was trimmed by 5 bases and V by 6 bases; bases with no gene match: 6. The CDR3 has 15 amino acids. This clone has just one count. The authors split each subset's genomic DNA evenly across several immunoSEQ plates. The assay was immunoSEQ multiplex PCR, and TCRdb's table has in-frame clones only and misses some. The sample lists about 510,000 clones, about 79% occurring once. The TCR sequence derives from a woman aged 40 to 50 in good health. Some clones in this sample may be carry-over from other donors' samples. Sequencing input: PBMCs. V and J are TRBV10-1 and TRBJ2-1, with 11 bases matching TRBD1. CDR3: CASSPGQGADNEQFF. The CDR3 DNA reads TGCGCCAGCAGCCCCGGACAGGGGGCGGACAATGAGCAGTTCTTC.